The 17 T cell receptor beta chains listed next were all sequenced from one sample in a study of blood T cell repertoires in COVID-19 (dated by TCRdb to the early 2020s). The library was built by means of the immunoSEQ multiplex PCR assay. TCRdb mirrors the immuneACCESS table, restricted to in-frame sequences. Some clones are absent from its copies; in checked studies, under half trace to an unresolved V gene, and the reason for the others is unknown. Here the sample has a few hundred thousand clones; 85% occur a single time. Roughly 3.4% of the sample goes to the ten largest clones. Material for sequencing was peripheral blood. Receptors were obtained from a woman aged 18-29 years with acute or convalescent COVID-19.

CDR3 sequence reads: CASSPEQGFGPQHF. CDR3 nucleotides: TGTGCCAGCAGCCCCGAACAGGGTTTTGGGCCCCAGCATTTT. The chain combines TRBV3-1 (or the pseudogene TRBV3-2) with TRBJ1-5, with D possibly TRBD1 on 6 matching bases. Trimming removed 4 bases from V and 9 bases from J, with 16 bases in between. This CDR3 spans 14 amino acids. Per germline, CDR1 LGHDT and CDR2 YNNKEL (reference sequence).

The chain links TRBV5-4 to TRBJ1-2, with a tentative D call TRBD1 (6 bases). Germline V gene sequence: CDR1 SGHNT, CDR2 YYREEE (reference sequence). Trimming cost V 1 base and J 3 bases, with 7 bases left between them. The CDR3 runs 13 residues. CDR3 amino acids: CASSLRTDYGYTF. Written as DNA, the CDR3 is TGTGCCAGCAGCTTGCGGACAGACTATGGCTACACCTTC.

This clone was counted a few times. The chain has TRBV5-1 and TRBJ1-4; D gene ambiguous. Germline CDR1 reads SGHRS; CDR2 reads YFSETQ. V gave up 1 base and J gave up 2 bases, with 9 bases separating them. The CDR3 loop spans 15 amino acids. The CDR3 reads CASSLLGSTNEKLFF. CDR3 nucleotide sequence: TGCGCCAGCAGCTTGCTTGGGAGCACTAATGAAAAACTGTTTTTT.

The gene calls are TRBV9 and TRBJ2-7, with a possible D match to TRBD1 (5 bases). Germline V gene lookup returns CDR1 SGDLS and CDR2 YYNGEE. V was pared by 0 bases and J by 0 bases, with 7 bases between. The CDR3 totals 14 residues. In DNA form, the CDR3 reads TGTGCCAGCAGCGTAGGGGGCAACTCCTACGAGCAGTACTTC. Translating gives CASSVGGNSYEQYF. The complete variable domain, with remaining parts taken from reference TRBV9 and TRBJ2-7, reads DSGVTQTPKHLITATGQRVTLRCSPRSGDLSVYWYQQSLDQGLQFLIQYYNGEERAKGNILERFSAQQFPDLHSELNLSSLELGDSALYFCASSVGGNSYEQYFGPGTRLTVT.

J is TRBJ2-5 and V is TRBV5-8; D possibly corresponds to TRBD1 (5 bases). Germline V gene data show CDR1 as SGHTS and CDR2 as YDEGEE. The CDR3 is 14 amino acids. V lost 4 bases, J lost 2 bases, and 12 bases lay in between. This CDR3 reads CASSADSEQETQYF. The CDR3 nucleotides read TGTGCCAGCAGCGCTGACAGCGAACAAGAGACCCAGTACTTC.

This sequence joins TRBV5-1 and TRBJ2-3, with 10 bases identical to TRBD2. CDR1 SGHRS and CDR2 YFSETQ come from the germline V gene. There are 16 residues in the CDR3. V gave up 4 bases and J gave up 0 bases; unmatched junction bases: 5. The CDR3: CASSRRTSGSTDTQYF. The CDR3 DNA follows: TGCGCCAGCAGCCGGAGGACTAGCGGTAGCACAGATACGCAGTATTTT.

The chain is built from TRBV7-3 and TRBJ2-1; 10 bases match TRBD2. CDR3 length: 15 residues. The V gene end was trimmed by 5 bases and the J gene end by 5 bases; junction bases not matched to a gene: 6. Germline CDR1 is SGHTA and CDR2 is FQGTGA. In DNA, the CDR3 is TGTGCCAGCAGCCCGAGCGGGGGGGTGAACAATGAGCAGTTCTTC. Translation gives CASSPSGGVNNEQFF.

V is TRBV18 and J is TRBJ1-1, with TRBD1 as a possible D gene (6 bases). The germline V and J ends were trimmed by 2 bases and 10 bases, with 20 bases remaining between them. There are 15 residues in the CDR3. Germline loops: CDR1 KGHSH, CDR2 LQKENI. The CDR3 here is CASSPMGGAQGAAFF. The DNA of the CDR3 is TGTGCCAGCTCACCAATGGGGGGGGCGCAGGGAGCAGCTTTCTTT.

V and J are TRBV12-5 and TRBJ2-3; TRBD1 aligns across 10 bases. The CDR3 contains 18 residues. Per the germline V gene, CDR1 is LGHNT and CDR2 is FRNRAP. After removal of 0 bases from V and 1 base from J, the junction contained 7 bases not matched to a gene. The CDR3 DNA sequence: TGTGCTAGTGGTTTGGTATATATAGGGACAGGGGGCACAGATACGCAGTATTTT. It codes for CASGLVYIGTGGTDTQYF.

The chain couples TRBV4-1 to TRBJ1-4; TRBD1 is a possible D gene (5 bases). Trimming pared 1 base from V and 14 bases from J, leaving 20 bases between. CDR1 is MGHRA, CDR2 YSYEKL, per germline. There are 15 residues in the CDR3. The CDR3 sequence is CASSQGQTEMKSLFF. Here the CDR3 DNA reads TGCGCCAGCAGCCAAGGACAGACAGAAATGAAAAGTCTGTTTTTT.

This rearrangement joins TRBV28 to TRBJ1-3; TRBD1 might be the D (6 bases). The ends were cut back, 8 bases at V and 0 bases at J, with 17 bases in the middle. CDR1 and CDR2 from the germline V gene are MDHEN and SYDVKM. The CDR3 loop spans 16 amino acids. The CDR3 DNA follows: TGTGCCAGCTCGAGCCCGGGACAACGCTCTGGAAACACCATATATTTT. Protein: CASSSPGQRSGNTIYF.

Here the CDR3 reads CASSEGEGTGDYDSNQPQHF. CDR3 DNA: TGTGCCAGCAGCGAAGGGGAAGGGACAGGGGATTATGATAGCAATCAGCCCCAGCATTTT. This rearrangement joins TRBV21-1 to TRBJ1-5; TRBD1, the table's D call, was not compared with the DNA. TRBV21-1 is annotated as a pseudogene. The CDR3 length is 20 residues.

The chain has TRBV27 and TRBJ1-5; D ambiguous. Trimming removed 2 bases at V and 0 bases at J, with 11 bases between. Germline-derived CDR1 and CDR2 are MNHEY and SMNVEV (reference sequence). The CDR3 loop spans 16 amino acids. DNA of the CDR3: TGTGCCAGCAGTTTAGAGGGAGGTAGTAGCAATCAGCCCCAGCATTTT. Protein product: CASSLEGGSSNQPQHF.

In its sample, this clone was seen a few times. The CDR3 DNA follows: TGTGCCAGCAGCCAGGACTTGAGCTCCTACAATGAGCAGTTCTTC. It codes for CASSQDLSSYNEQFF. J is TRBJ2-1 and V is TRBV27; D is possibly TRBD2 (5 bases). Trimming shortened V by 6 bases and J by 0 bases, and 12 bases separated the two germline ends. The V gene's germline CDR1 is MNHEY and CDR2 SMNVEV (reference sequence). CDR3 length: 15 residues.

The J gene is TRBJ2-7, the V gene TRBV5-5, with 8 bases fitting TRBD2. The V gene's germline CDR1 is SGHKS and CDR2 YYEKEE (reference sequence). The ends lost 0 bases at V and 3 bases at J; junction bases unmatched: 2. The CDR3 consists of 14 residues. CDR3: CASSLAAGGYEQYF. The CDR3 DNA is TGTGCCAGCAGCTTGGCGGCGGGAGGCTACGAGCAGTACTTC.

The V gene is TRBV30, the J gene TRBJ2-7; TRBD1 is a possible D gene (6 bases). Germline values: CDR1 GTSNPN, CDR2 SVGIG (reference sequence). The V and J ends lost 3 bases and 5 bases respectively, with 14 bases between them. There are 13 residues in the CDR3. The CDR3 here is CAWRTGQSHEQYF. The CDR3 DNA reads as TGTGCCTGGAGAACCGGACAGAGCCACGAGCAGTACTTC.

The rearrangement joins TRBV5-1 to TRBJ2-2, with D unresolved. Trimming removed 4 bases from V and 1 base from J, with 11 bases in between. The CDR3 has 15 residues. Looked up from germline, CDR1 is SGHRS and CDR2 is YFSETQ. CDR3 bases: TGCGCCAGCAGCGATTTATTGCGGAACACCGGGGAGCTGTTTTTT. It is translated as CASSDLLRNTGELFF. Complete variable domain (other parts from reference TRBV5-1 and TRBJ2-2): KAGVTQTPRYLIKTRGQQVTLSCSPISGHRSVSWYQQTPGQGLQFLFEYFSETQRNKGNFPGRFSGRQFSNSRSEMNVSTLELGDSALYLCASSDLLRNTGELFFGEGSRLTVL.